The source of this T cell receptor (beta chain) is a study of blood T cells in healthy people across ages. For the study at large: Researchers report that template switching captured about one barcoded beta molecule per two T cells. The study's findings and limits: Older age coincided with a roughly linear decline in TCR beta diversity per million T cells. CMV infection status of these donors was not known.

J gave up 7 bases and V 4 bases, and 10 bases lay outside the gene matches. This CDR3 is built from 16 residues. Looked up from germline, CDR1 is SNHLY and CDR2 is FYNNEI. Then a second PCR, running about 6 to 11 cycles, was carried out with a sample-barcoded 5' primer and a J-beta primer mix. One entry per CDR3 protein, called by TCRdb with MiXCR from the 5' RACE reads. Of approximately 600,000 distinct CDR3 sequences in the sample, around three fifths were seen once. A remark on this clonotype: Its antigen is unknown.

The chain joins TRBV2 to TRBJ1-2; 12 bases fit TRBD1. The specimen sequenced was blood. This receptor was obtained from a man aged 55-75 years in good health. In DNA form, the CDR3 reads TGTGCCAGCAGTGGGGGACAGGGGGCGCGGAGAGCTGGCTACACCTTC. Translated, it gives CASSGGQGARRAGYTF.